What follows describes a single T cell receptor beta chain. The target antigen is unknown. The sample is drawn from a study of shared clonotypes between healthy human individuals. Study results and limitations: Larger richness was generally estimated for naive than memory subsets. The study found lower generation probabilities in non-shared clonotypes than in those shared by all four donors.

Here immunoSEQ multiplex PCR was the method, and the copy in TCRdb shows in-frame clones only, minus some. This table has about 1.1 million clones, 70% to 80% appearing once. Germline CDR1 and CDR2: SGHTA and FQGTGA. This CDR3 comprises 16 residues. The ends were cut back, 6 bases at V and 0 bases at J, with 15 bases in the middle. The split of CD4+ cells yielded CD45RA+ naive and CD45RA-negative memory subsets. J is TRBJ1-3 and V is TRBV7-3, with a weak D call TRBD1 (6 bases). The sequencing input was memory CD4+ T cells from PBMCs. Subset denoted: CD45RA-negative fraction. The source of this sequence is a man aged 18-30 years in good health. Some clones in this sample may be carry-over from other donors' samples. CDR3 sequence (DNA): TGTGCCAGCAGTACACCGGGACACCCCTCTGGAAACACCATATATTTT. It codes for CASSTPGHPSGNTIYF.